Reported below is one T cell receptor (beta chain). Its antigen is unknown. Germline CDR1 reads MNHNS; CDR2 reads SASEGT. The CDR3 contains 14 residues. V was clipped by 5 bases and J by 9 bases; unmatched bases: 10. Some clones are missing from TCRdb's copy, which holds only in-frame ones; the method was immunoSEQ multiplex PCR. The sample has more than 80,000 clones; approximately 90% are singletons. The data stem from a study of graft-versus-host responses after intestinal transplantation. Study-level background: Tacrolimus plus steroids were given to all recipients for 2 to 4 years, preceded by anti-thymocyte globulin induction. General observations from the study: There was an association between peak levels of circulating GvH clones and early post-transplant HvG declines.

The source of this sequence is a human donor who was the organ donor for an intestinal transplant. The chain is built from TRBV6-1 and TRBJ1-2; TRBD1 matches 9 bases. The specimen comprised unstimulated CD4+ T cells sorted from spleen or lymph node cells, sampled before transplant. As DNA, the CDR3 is TGTGCCAGCAGTCTTACCGGGACAGGGTATCGCTACACCTTC. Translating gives CASSLTGTGYRYTF.